A selection of T cell receptor beta chains follows, all from one sample in a study of T cell responses to AZD1222 COVID-19 vaccine. Method: immunoSEQ multiplex PCR; TCRdb's copy keeps in-frame clones and lacks some. This table has around 110,000 clones, about 88% appearing once. The material was peripheral blood, obtained on day 0 of AZD1222 vaccination. These receptors all come from an adult in good health. CDR3s include the opening cysteine and the closing phenylalanine or tryptophan. Each record gives: clone size, D gene, J gene, V gene, CDR3 DNA, CDR3 protein. The D gene is left open where the match is weak. Size is stated for part of the rows, as once, few or many counts, or as a class when the clone is expanded.

size: -
D: TRBD1
J: TRBJ1-5
V: TRBV4-1
DNA: TGCGCCAGCAGCCAGTCCCCCGGGACAGGGGTCAATCAGCCCCAGCATTTT
CDR3: CASSQSPGTGVNQPQHF

size: -
D: TRBD1
J: TRBJ2-7
V: TRBV27
DNA: TGTGCCAGCAGTTTATTAGGACAGGGGGTAAGCGAGCAGTACTTC
CDR3: CASSLLGQGVSEQYF

size: -
D: -
J: TRBJ1-3
V: TRBV6-5
DNA: TGTGCCAGTCGTACCAGCGCTGGAAACACCATATATTTT
CDR3: CASRTSAGNTIYF

size: -
D: -
J: TRBJ1-3
V: TRBV28
DNA: TGTGCCAGCAACTCTCCGGACACCATATATTTT
CDR3: CASNSPDTIYF

size: -
D: -
J: TRBJ1-1
V: TRBV6-6
DNA: TGTGCCAGCAGGCTACAGGACACTGAAGCTTTCTTT
CDR3: CASRLQDTEAFF

size: once
D: -
J: TRBJ2-3
V: TRBV27
DNA: TGTGCCAGTCGGGACCCGGGGACAGATACGCAGTATTTT
CDR3: CASRDPGTDTQYF

size: -
D: -
J: TRBJ1-2
V: TRBV7-9
DNA: TGTGCCAGCAGCTTGATCGTTTCCTATGGCTACACCTTC
CDR3: CASSLIVSYGYTF

size: -
D: -
J: TRBJ1-2
V: TRBV6-6
DNA: TGTGCCAGCAGCTACCCAGAGGGAGGTATTTATGGCTACACCTTC
CDR3: CASSYPEGGIYGYTF

size: -
D: -
J: TRBJ2-7
V: TRBV5-4
DNA: TGTGCCAGCAGCCCGGTCCCGGGCTACGAGCAGTACTTC
CDR3: CASSPVPGYEQYF

size: few
D: -
J: TRBJ2-1
V: TRBV28
DNA: TGTGCCAGCAGTCCGCGCCCCGGTCGAGTTGAGCAGTTCTTC
CDR3: CASSPRPGRVEQFF

size: once
D: TRBD2
J: TRBJ2-2
V: TRBV10-2
DNA: TGCGCCAGCAGGGAAAGCGGGGGGACCAACACCGGGGAGCTGTTTTTT
CDR3: CASRESGGTNTGELFF

size: -
D: -
J: TRBJ1-1
V: TRBV7-6
DNA: TGTGCCAGCAGCCCATCGGGGGGGACTGAAGCTTTCTTT
CDR3: CASSPSGGTEAFF

size: -
D: -
J: TRBJ1-5
V: TRBV4-2
DNA: TGTGCCAGCAGCCAGGGGCCAGAAAATCAGCCCCAGCATTTT
CDR3: CASSQGPENQPQHF

size: -
D: -
J: TRBJ1-2
V: TRBV18
DNA: TGTGCCAGCTCACCGAGGGAGGTATACTATGGCTACACCTTC
CDR3: CASSPREVYYGYTF

size: few
D: TRBD1
J: TRBJ2-3
V: TRBV12-5
DNA: TGTGCTAGTGGTTTGTCAATCAAGGGGGCAGACGGCACCACAGATACGCAGTATTTT
CDR3: CASGLSIKGADGTTDTQYF

size: -
D: TRBD1
J: TRBJ1-5
V: TRBV14
DNA: TGTGCCAGCAGCATCCCACAGGGGGCTAATAGCAATCAGCCCCAGCATTTT
CDR3: CASSIPQGANSNQPQHF

size: once
D: -
J: TRBJ1-6
V: TRBV27
DNA: TGTGCCAGCAGTTCGACAGGAAGATCACCCCTCCACTTT
CDR3: CASSSTGRSPLHF

size: -
D: -
J: TRBJ1-4
V: TRBV4-1
DNA: TGCGCCAGCAGCCAAGCGTTAGCCGAAAAACTGTTTTTT
CDR3: CASSQALAEKLFF

size: few
D: TRBD1
J: TRBJ2-7
V: TRBV4-1
DNA: TGCGCCAGCAGCCAGAACCCGGACAGGAGCTCCTACGAGCAGTACTTC
CDR3: CASSQNPDRSSYEQYF

size: -
D: TRBD1
J: TRBJ1-5
V: TRBV2
DNA: TGTGCCAGCAGCGCTCGGACAGGGGGAGGCCAGCCCCAGCATTTT
CDR3: CASSARTGGGQPQHF

size: -
D: TRBD2
J: TRBJ2-1
V: TRBV5-6
DNA: TGTGCCAGCAGCTTGGCCCCCAGCGGGGGCTACAATGAGCAGTTCTTC
CDR3: CASSLAPSGGYNEQFF

size: once
D: TRBD1
J: TRBJ1-2
V: TRBV27
DNA: TGTGCCAGCAGACTGAACAGGGGGTCTGGCTACACCTTC
CDR3: CASRLNRGSGYTF

size: -
D: -
J: TRBJ1-1
V: TRBV2
DNA: TGTGCCAGCGAGGGAAACCCGGGACCCCCTGTAGCTGAAGCTTTCTTT
CDR3: CASEGNPGPPVAEAFF

size: few
D: -
J: TRBJ1-6
V: TRBV28
DNA: TGTGCCAGCACCCAGGGGTATCTGATGAATTCACCCCTCCACTTT
CDR3: CASTQGYLMNSPLHF

size: -
D: -
J: TRBJ2-7
V: TRBV19
DNA: TGTGCCAGTAGTATATTGGCTGACTCCTACGAGCAGTACTTC
CDR3: CASSILADSYEQYF

size: -
D: -
J: TRBJ1-5
V: TRBV9
DNA: TGTGCCAGCAGCCTAGGTGGGGACCAGCCCCAGCATTTT
CDR3: CASSLGGDQPQHF

size: -
D: -
J: TRBJ2-3
V: TRBV24-1
DNA: TGTGCCACCAGTGATCCAAGTAGTCCTCTGTCTTTCAGCACAGATACGCAGTATTTT
CDR3: CATSDPSSPLSFSTDTQYF

size: -
D: -
J: TRBJ2-2
V: TRBV19
DNA: TGTGCCAGTAGTATAGGGAACACCGGGGAGCTGTTTTTT
CDR3: CASSIGNTGELFF

size: once
D: TRBD1
J: TRBJ1-4
V: TRBV10-3
DNA: TGTGCCATCAGGGCCGGGACAGGGGGAGAAAAACTGTTTTTT
CDR3: CAIRAGTGGEKLFF

size: once
D: TRBD2
J: TRBJ2-7
V: TRBV7-8
DNA: TGTGCCAGCAGCTACCGAGCGGGAGGGCCGGACGAGCAGTACTTC
CDR3: CASSYRAGGPDEQYF

size: -
D: -
J: TRBJ1-2
V: TRBV4-1
DNA: TGCGCCAGCAGCCAGACGACAGATAACTATGGCTACACCTTC
CDR3: CASSQTTDNYGYTF

size: once
D: TRBD2
J: TRBJ2-1
V: TRBV19
DNA: TGTGCCAGCCAACTAGCGGGAGGGGGAAATGAGCAGTTCTTC
CDR3: CASQLAGGGNEQFF

size: -
D: -
J: TRBJ2-7
V: TRBV12-3/TRBV12-4
DNA: TGTGCCAGCAGTTTTGGGGGGGCAAGCGAGCAGTACTTC
CDR3: CASSFGGASEQYF

size: -
D: TRBD1
J: TRBJ1-2
V: TRBV7-3
DNA: TGTGCCAGCAGCTTAAGCAGGGGGCAAGGCTACACCTTC
CDR3: CASSLSRGQGYTF

size: once
D: -
J: TRBJ2-2
V: TRBV7-3
DNA: TGTGCCAGCAGCTTAAACGCGCCGGGGGTGCCCGGGGAGCTGTTTTTT
CDR3: CASSLNAPGVPGELFF

size: -
D: TRBD1
J: TRBJ1-4
V: TRBV19
DNA: TGTGCCAGTACCCCCGACAGGGGGTGGGAAAAACTGTTTTTT
CDR3: CASTPDRGWEKLFF

size: -
D: -
J: TRBJ1-2
V: TRBV27
DNA: TGTGCCAGCAGTTTAGGGACCGCCTATGGCTACACCTTC
CDR3: CASSLGTAYGYTF

size: -
D: -
J: TRBJ1-5
V: TRBV7-3
DNA: TGTGCCAGCAGCATTTCCCAGCCCCAGCATTTT
CDR3: CASSISQPQHF

size: -
D: -
J: TRBJ1-1
V: TRBV6-5
DNA: TGTGCCAGCAGTTACTCGAAGGTGGAGGGGTACACTGAAGCTTTCTTT
CDR3: CASSYSKVEGYTEAFF

size: once
D: -
J: TRBJ1-6
V: TRBV28
DNA: TGTGCCAGCAGTGCCCGGACCGGGCTTCGCTCCTATAATTCACCCCTCCACTTT
CDR3: CASSARTGLRSYNSPLHF

size: few
D: -
J: TRBJ1-1
V: TRBV5-1
DNA: TGCGCCAGCAGCTTGACAGGACCGGGCGAGATAGCTTTCTTT
CDR3: CASSLTGPGEIAFF

size: -
D: -
J: TRBJ2-7
V: TRBV7-9
DNA: TGTGCCAGCAGCTTAACGACAGTTAACTCCTACGAGCAGTACTTC
CDR3: CASSLTTVNSYEQYF

size: -
D: -
J: TRBJ2-7
V: TRBV2
DNA: TGTGCCAGCAGGACGACAGGTATATACGAGCAGTACTTC
CDR3: CASRTTGIYEQYF

size: -
D: -
J: TRBJ1-3
V: TRBV24-1
DNA: TGTGCCACCAGTGATTCCGGACTCCTCTCTGGAAACACCATATATTTT
CDR3: CATSDSGLLSGNTIYF

size: few
D: -
J: TRBJ2-1
V: TRBV4-1
DNA: TGCGCCAGCAGCCAAGGTACTAGCAACTACAATGAGCAGTTCTTC
CDR3: CASSQGTSNYNEQFF

size: -
D: -
J: TRBJ2-7
V: TRBV28
DNA: TGTGCCAGCAGCCTGATAGGGGCCTACGAGCAGTACTTC
CDR3: CASSLIGAYEQYF

size: -
D: TRBD1
J: TRBJ1-6
V: TRBV19
DNA: TGTGCCAGCAGACAGGGGGAATCACCCCTCCACTTT
CDR3: CASRQGESPLHF

size: -
D: -
J: TRBJ2-1
V: TRBV9
DNA: TGTGCCAGCAGCGATGATCGAAGGAGTGAGCAGTTCTTC
CDR3: CASSDDRRSEQFF

size: -
D: -
J: TRBJ1-1
V: TRBV27
DNA: TGTGCCAGCAGTCGCCCAGACAGGAACACTGAAGCTTTCTTT
CDR3: CASSRPDRNTEAFF

size: -
D: -
J: TRBJ2-6
V: TRBV6-1
DNA: TGTGCCAGCAGTGAGTTTTTACAAGGGGGTACTGGGGCCAACGTCCTGACTTTC
CDR3: CASSEFLQGGTGANVLTF

size: -
D: -
J: TRBJ1-5
V: TRBV2
DNA: TGTGCCAGCAGAGACGACAGGAATCAGCCCCAGCATTTT
CDR3: CASRDDRNQPQHF

size: -
D: -
J: TRBJ1-1
V: TRBV14
DNA: TGTGCCAGCAGCCGGGAGACAGGAACATCTGAAGCTTTCTTT
CDR3: CASSRETGTSEAFF

size: -
D: -
J: TRBJ2-5
V: TRBV6-5
DNA: TGTGCCAGCAGTTACTCGGGCCCTAGGGAGACCCAGTACTTC
CDR3: CASSYSGPRETQYF

size: few
D: -
J: TRBJ1-2
V: TRBV5-1
DNA: TGCGCCAGCAGCTTGTTTGATATGCAGCTTAACTATGGCTACACCTTC
CDR3: CASSLFDMQLNYGYTF

size: -
D: -
J: TRBJ1-2
V: TRBV5-5
DNA: TGTGCCAGCAGCCCCGAATGGGCCAATGGAGGCTATGGCTACACCTTC
CDR3: CASSPEWANGGYGYTF

size: -
D: TRBD2
J: TRBJ2-5
V: TRBV4-2
DNA: TGTGCCAGCAGCCCCGGGACTAGCGGACAAGAGACCCAGTACTTC
CDR3: CASSPGTSGQETQYF

size: -
D: TRBD1
J: TRBJ1-2
V: TRBV28
DNA: TGTGCCAGCTTCCGGACAGGGAACTATGGCTACACCTTC
CDR3: CASFRTGNYGYTF

size: -
D: -
J: TRBJ1-5
V: TRBV15
DNA: TGTGCCACAAGGGGGGGCTTCTATAGCAATCAGCCCCAGCATTTT
CDR3: CATRGGFYSNQPQHF

size: -
D: TRBD2
J: TRBJ2-7
V: TRBV30
DNA: TGTGCCTGGAGTGTTGGGACTAGCGGGGTCTACGAGCAGTACTTC
CDR3: CAWSVGTSGVYEQYF

size: -
D: -
J: TRBJ2-5
V: TRBV28
DNA: TGTGCCAGCAGTTTAGGGGTTGCCTACGAGACCCAGTACTTC
CDR3: CASSLGVAYETQYF